The 24 T cell receptor beta chains reported below all come from one sample, sequenced in a study of identical twins. TCRdb re-called the 5' RACE reads through MiXCR, storing one row per CDR3 protein. This sample has roughly 1,500,000 distinct CDR3 sequences, with less than 35% found just once. Sequencing was carried out using cord blood. These receptor sequences come from a newborn girl in good health.

Concerning this clonotype: A much larger clone lies a single base off, so this may be a read error. This chain links TRBV3-1 with TRBJ2-5, with D tentatively TRBD2 (5 bases). Germline V gives CDR1 LGHDT, CDR2 YNNKEL (reference sequence). This CDR3 has 16 amino acids. Written as DNA, the CDR3 is TGTGCCAGCGGCCAAGGTGCTAGCCCTTACCAAGAGACCCAGTACTTC. The encoded protein is CASGQGASPYQETQYF.

As concerns this clonotype: This may be a read error, as it is one base from a much larger clone. The chain joins TRBV28 to TRBJ2-7; D ambiguous. The CDR3 is 13 amino acids. Trimming removed 7 bases at V and 2 bases at J, with 12 bases between. Germline V gene sequence: CDR1 MDHEN, CDR2 SYDVKM. The CDR3 loop reads CASNYLGPYEQYF. CDR3 in DNA: TGTGCCAGCAATTACCTCGGTCCCTACGAGCAGTACTTC.

The chain is built from TRBV20-1 and TRBJ2-7; the match to TRBD2 covers 9 bases. V was clipped by 5 bases and J by 7 bases; unmatched bases: 6. The germline V gene encodes CDR1 DFQATT and CDR2 SNEGSKA (reference sequence). The CDR3 sequence is 12 residues long. The CDR3 DNA sequence: TGCAGTGCTCTAGCGGGGTACAATGAGCAGTACTTC. Translated, it gives CSALAGYNEQYF.

This clonotype appeared a few times. The J gene is TRBJ2-7, the V gene TRBV15, with 7 bases matching TRBD1. The J call could be wrong; TRBJ2-5 is a better fit for the DNA end. CDR1 and CDR2 (germline): LNHNV, YYDKDF (reference sequence). The CDR3 is 14 amino acids. CDR3 residues: CATSRDQGVGTQYF. The DNA for the CDR3 is TGTGCCACCAGCAGAGACCAGGGGGTCGGGACCCAGTACTTC.

This clonotype came up a few times. The chain links TRBV3-1 to TRBJ2-1; 11 nucleotides align to TRBD2. This CDR3 comprises 16 residues. The V and J ends lost 4 bases and 4 bases, in that order; junction bases with no gene match: 6. Germline CDR1 and CDR2: LGHDT and YNNKEL (reference sequence). DNA of the CDR3: TGTGCCAGCAGCCCGCTCGGGACTAGCGGATACAATGAGCAGTTCTTC. It codes for CASSPLGTSGYNEQFF.

The chain carries TRBV29-1 and TRBJ1-1; 9 bases map to TRBD1. This CDR3 contains 12 residues. CDR1 is SQVTM and CDR2 is ANQGSEA in the germline V gene. After removal of 7 bases from V and 4 bases from J, the junction contained 4 bases not matched to a gene. The CDR3 region is CSGLTGGTEAFF. The CDR3 DNA follows: TGCAGCGGACTGACAGGGGGCACTGAAGCTTTCTTT.

The gene calls are TRBV28 and TRBJ2-5, with 11 bases matching TRBD2. This CDR3 has 16 amino acids. V was clipped by 0 bases and J by 0 bases; unmatched bases: 0. Germline values: CDR1 MDHEN, CDR2 SYDVKM. CDR3 bases: TGTGCCAGCAGTTTATGGACTAGCGGGAACCAAGAGACCCAGTACTTC. Translation gives CASSLWTSGNQETQYF.

The table lists this clonotype with a few counts. The CDR3 reads CSARSTSYNEQFF. CDR3 DNA sequence: TGCAGTGCTCGTTCAACCTCCTACAATGAGCAGTTCTTC. This chain links TRBV20-1 with TRBJ2-1; no reliable D call. There are 13 residues in the CDR3. Trimming shortened V by 5 bases and J by 0 bases, and 8 bases separated the two germline ends. Germline V gene data show CDR1 as DFQATT and CDR2 as SNEGSKA (reference sequence).

This clonotype appeared many times. The chain employs TRBV5-1 and TRBJ2-3; TRBD2 matches 9 bases. V lost 1 base and J lost 6; bases outside the gene matches: 6. This CDR3 is built from 15 residues. Germline lookup yields CDR1 SGHRS and CDR2 YFSETQ. The CDR3 nucleotides are TGCGCCAGCAGCTTGATGGCGGGGGGGCAGGATACGCAGTATTTT. As protein: CASSLMAGGQDTQYF.

This clonotype appeared a few times. V is TRBV4-2 and J is TRBJ2-7; D is possibly TRBD2 (6 bases). V dropped 1 base and J dropped 5 bases, with 12 bases sitting between them. Germline V gene data show CDR1 as LGHNA and CDR2 as YNFKEQ. CDR3 length: 14 amino acids. The CDR3 region is CASSQGIGSNEQYF. DNA of the CDR3: TGTGCCAGCAGCCAAGGCATCGGGAGCAACGAGCAGTACTTC.

The chain joins TRBV12-3 or TRBV12-4 to TRBJ2-4; tentative D call: TRBD2 (7 bases). The CDR3 contains 17 residues. V lost 6 bases, J lost 6 bases, and 24 bases lay in between. The CDR3 sequence: CASSLTIGAGGRNIQYF. CDR3 DNA sequence: TGTGCCAGCAGCCTGACCATTGGCGCCGGGGGGCGAAACATTCAGTACTTC.

This chain uses TRBV11-1 with TRBJ2-1; 12 bases align to TRBD2. Germline trimming cut 5 bases from V and 8 bases from J; bases unmatched to any gene: 7. This CDR3 spans 15 amino acids. Germline V CDR1 and CDR2: SGHAT, FQDESV (reference sequence). DNA of the CDR3: TGTGCCAGCAGCCACACGACTAGCGGGAGCGATGAGCAGTTCTTC. Translating it yields CASSHTTSGSDEQFF.

This clonotype was seen a few times. This sequence joins TRBV4-1 and TRBJ2-1; TRBD2 matches 14 bases. The DNA end lines up better with TRBJ2-7; the J call may be wrong. The CDR3 spans 19 residues. Germline CDR1 reads MGHRA; CDR2 reads YSYEKL. The CDR3 protein is CASSPTGLAGEGPYNEQYF. CDR3 in DNA: TGCGCCAGCAGTCCAACGGGACTAGCGGGAGAAGGTCCCTACAATGAGCAGTACTTC.

This chain joins TRBV5-1 and TRBJ2-7, with 7 bases that match TRBD2. The germline CDR1 and CDR2 sequences are SGHRS and YFSETQ. With V trimmed by 0 bases and J by 6 bases, 6 bases remained unmatched. This CDR3 contains 14 residues. DNA for the CDR3: TGCGCCAGCAGCTTGGGGGCGGGAGTAGCCGAGCAGTACTTC. Its translation is CASSLGAGVAEQYF.

The CDR3 nucleotides are TGTGCCAGCAGTTACGCCACGAACTCCTACAATGAGCAGTTCTTC. Amino acid sequence: CASSYATNSYNEQFF. V gene TRBV6-6 combines with J gene TRBJ2-1; the D is unclear. The CDR3 contains 15 residues. Germline CDR1 and CDR2: MNHNY and SVGAGI (reference sequence). Trimming removed 2 bases at V and 0 bases at J, with 8 bases between.

This clonotype came up a few times. This chain uses TRBV6-6 with TRBJ1-2; TRBD1 matches 11 bases. Germline assignment: CDR1 MNHNY and CDR2 SVGAGI (reference sequence). This CDR3 spans 15 amino acids. Losses at the gene ends were 8 bases for V and 7 bases for J; bases not matched to a gene: 12. In nucleotides, the CDR3 is TGTGCCAGCCTCGCGCGGGACAGGGGGGATGGTGGCTACACCTTC. Its translation: CASLARDRGDGGYTF.

This clonotype was counted at least ten times. This chain joins TRBV4-2 and TRBJ2-4, with D possibly matching TRBD2 (5 bases). The CDR3 is 16 amino acids. Germline CDR1 is LGHNA and CDR2 is YNFKEQ. Trimming removed 3 bases from V and 2 bases from J, with 14 bases in between. The CDR3 DNA reads as TGTGCCAGCAGCCAGGGGTTCGGGGAGACCAAAAACATTCAGTACTTC. Its protein product is CASSQGFGETKNIQYF.

This clonotype occurred a few times. The rearrangement links TRBV27 to TRBJ1-2; weak D call: TRBD1 (5 bases). Per the germline V gene, CDR1 is MNHEY and CDR2 is SMNVEV (reference sequence). V was trimmed by 2 bases and J by 3 bases, leaving 16 bases between them. The CDR3 spans 16 residues. The CDR3 reads CASSLTSGTRDYGYTF. In DNA, the CDR3 is TGTGCCAGCAGTTTAACGTCAGGGACTCGGGACTATGGCTACACCTTC.

The gene calls are TRBV27 and TRBJ1-2, with TRBD1 identical over 10 bases. Germline CDR1 reads MNHEY; CDR2 reads SMNVEV (reference sequence). J lost 1 base, V lost 2 bases, and 4 bases had no gene match. This CDR3 is 16 amino acids long. The CDR3 loop is CASSLKWTGGNYGYTF. The CDR3 DNA sequence: TGTGCCAGCAGTTTAAAGTGGACAGGGGGTAACTATGGCTACACCTTC.

The J gene is TRBJ2-1, the V gene TRBV14, with TRBD2 matching over 8 bases. Germline V lookup: CDR1 SGHDN, CDR2 FVKESK. Trimming at V came to 3 bases and at J to 5 bases, leaving 15 bases not matched to a gene. CDR3 length equals 18 residues. CDR3 loop: CASSHPGGVGAQNNEQFF. Written as DNA, the CDR3 is TGTGCCAGCAGCCACCCGGGAGGGGTGGGAGCTCAAAACAATGAGCAGTTCTTC.

The CDR3: CASSLVPRAGANTEAFF. DNA for the CDR3: TGTGCCAGCAGCTTAGTACCGAGAGCCGGGGCCAACACTGAAGCTTTCTTT. J is TRBJ1-1 and V is TRBV13; a possible D gene is TRBD1 (5 bases). The germline gives CDR1 PRHDT, CDR2 FYEKMQ (reference sequence). The length of the CDR3 is 17 residues. V lost 1 base, J lost 2 bases, and 17 bases lay in between.

This clonotype was detected many times. The chain recombines TRBV7-9 with TRBJ1-2; D is unresolved. The CDR3 sequence is 15 residues long. V was clipped by 5 bases and J by 0 bases, with 13 bases between them. Per germline, CDR1 SEHNR and CDR2 FQNEAQ (reference sequence). The DNA for the CDR3 is TGTGCCAGCAGCCCCCAGAGAGGGCCTAACTATGGCTACACCTTC. It specifies CASSPQRGPNYGYTF.

The chain carries TRBV20-1 and TRBJ1-6; 7 bases align to TRBD1. J was trimmed by 7 bases and V by 0 bases; bases with no gene match: 12. The CDR3 consists of 17 residues. CDR1 is DFQATT, CDR2 SNEGSKA, per germline (reference sequence). CDR3 DNA: TGCAGTGCTAGAGACCCCTATCTTAGCAGGGGGAATTCACCCCTCCACTTT. Translating it yields CSARDPYLSRGNSPLHF.

This clonotype has only a few counts. The chain couples TRBV7-2 to TRBJ2-4; D gene ambiguous. CDR3 length: 14 residues. Germline V gene sequence: CDR1 SGHTA, CDR2 FQGNSA. V was pared by 1 base and J by 6 bases, with 10 bases between. The CDR3 region is CASSLVAALNIQYF. CDR3 sequence (DNA): TGTGCCAGCAGCTTAGTAGCAGCCTTAAACATTCAGTACTTC.